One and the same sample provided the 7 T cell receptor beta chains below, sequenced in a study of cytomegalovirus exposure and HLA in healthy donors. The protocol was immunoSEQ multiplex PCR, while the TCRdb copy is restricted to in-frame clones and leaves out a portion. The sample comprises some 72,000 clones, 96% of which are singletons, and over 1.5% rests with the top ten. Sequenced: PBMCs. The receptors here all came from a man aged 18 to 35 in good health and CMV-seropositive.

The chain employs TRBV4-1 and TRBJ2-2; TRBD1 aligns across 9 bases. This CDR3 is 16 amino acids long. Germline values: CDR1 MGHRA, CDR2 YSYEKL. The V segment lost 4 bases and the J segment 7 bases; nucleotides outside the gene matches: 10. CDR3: CASSRRGQGTVGELFF. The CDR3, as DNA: TGCGCCAGCAGCCGGCGGGGACAGGGTACCGTCGGGGAGCTGTTTTTT.

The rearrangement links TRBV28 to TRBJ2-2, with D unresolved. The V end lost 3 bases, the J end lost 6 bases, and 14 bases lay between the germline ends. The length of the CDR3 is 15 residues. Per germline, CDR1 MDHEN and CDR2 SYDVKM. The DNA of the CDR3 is TGTGCCAGCAGTTTTGAGAAGCTATATCCCGGGGAGCTGTTTTTT. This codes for CASSFEKLYPGELFF.

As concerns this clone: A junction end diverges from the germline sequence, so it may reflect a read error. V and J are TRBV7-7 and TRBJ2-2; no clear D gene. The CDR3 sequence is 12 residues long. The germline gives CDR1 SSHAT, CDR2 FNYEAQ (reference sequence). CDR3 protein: CASSFQAGELFF. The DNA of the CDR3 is TGTGCTAGCAGCTTTCAGGCCGGGGAGCTGTTTTTT. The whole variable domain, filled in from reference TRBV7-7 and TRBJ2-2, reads GAGVSQSPRYKVTKRGQDVTLRCDPISSHATLYWYQQALGQGPEFLTYFNYEAQPDKSGLPSDRFSAERPEGSISTLTIQRTEQRDSAMYRCASSFQAGELFFGEGSRLTVL.

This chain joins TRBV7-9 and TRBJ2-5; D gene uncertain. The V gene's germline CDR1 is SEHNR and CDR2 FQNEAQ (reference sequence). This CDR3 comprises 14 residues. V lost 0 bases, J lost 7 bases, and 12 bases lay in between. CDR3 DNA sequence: TGTGCCAGCAGCTTAGCTATCGGCAGGTCGACCCAGTACTTC. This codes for CASSLAIGRSTQYF.

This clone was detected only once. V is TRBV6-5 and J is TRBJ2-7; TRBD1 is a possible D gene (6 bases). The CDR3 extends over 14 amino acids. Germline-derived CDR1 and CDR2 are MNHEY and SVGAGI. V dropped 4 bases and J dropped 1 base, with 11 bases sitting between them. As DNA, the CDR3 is TGTGCCAGCAGTTCTCAAACAGGGTCCTACGAGCAGTACTTC. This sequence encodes CASSSQTGSYEQYF.

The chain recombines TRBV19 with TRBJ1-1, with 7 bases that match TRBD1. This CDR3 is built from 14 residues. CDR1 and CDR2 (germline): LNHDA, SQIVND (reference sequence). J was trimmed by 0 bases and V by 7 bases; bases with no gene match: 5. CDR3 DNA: TGTGCCAGTAAGGTGGGACAGATGAACACTGAAGCTTTCTTT. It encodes CASKVGQMNTEAFF.

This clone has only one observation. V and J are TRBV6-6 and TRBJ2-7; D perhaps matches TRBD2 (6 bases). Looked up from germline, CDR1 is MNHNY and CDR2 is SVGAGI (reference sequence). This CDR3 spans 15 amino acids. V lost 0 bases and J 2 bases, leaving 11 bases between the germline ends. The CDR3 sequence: CASSYSLAIAYEQYF. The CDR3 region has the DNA TGTGCCAGCAGTTACTCGCTAGCGATCGCCTACGAGCAGTACTTC.